This is a list of T cell receptor beta chains from one sample in a study of cytomegalovirus exposure and HLA in healthy donors. Assay: immunoSEQ multiplex PCR; the TCRdb copy retains only in-frame clones and omits some. The sample includes tens of thousands of clones, roughly two thirds seen only once; the top ten take approximately 2.9%. Sequencing was performed on PBMCs. The receptor source for this set is a woman aged 50 to 65 in good health and CMV-seronegative. Each CDR3 is given with its conserved first and last residue. The D gene is left open where the match is weak. A clone size is listed for some rows: how often the clone was seen (once, few, many), or a class if it is expanded.

NA,TRBD2,TRBV10-3,TRBJ2-1,CATKGASGTSYNEQFF,TGTGCCACCAAAGGGGCTAGCGGGACCTCCTACAATGAGCAGTTCTTC
many,TRBD1,TRBV7-2,TRBJ1-2,CASSTRTGAEAFYGYTF,TGTGCCAGCAGCACGCGGACAGGGGCCGAGGCTTTCTATGGCTACACCTTC
NA,NA,TRBV5-1,TRBJ2-5,CASSLAIDRSGETQYF,TGCGCCAGCAGCTTGGCAATCGACAGGAGTGGGGAGACCCAGTACTTC
NA,NA,TRBV5-1,TRBJ2-7,CASSLAGSADSYEQYF,TGCGCCAGCAGCTTGGCCGGGTCGGCGGATTCCTACGAGCAGTACTTC
once,TRBD1,TRBV5-6,TRBJ2-3,CASSFARDSTDTQYF,TGTGCCAGCAGCTTTGCCCGGGACAGTACAGATACGCAGTATTTT
NA,TRBD1,TRBV5-6,TRBJ1-2,CASFRQGEGRAYGYTF,TGTGCCAGCTTTAGACAGGGCGAAGGAAGGGCCTATGGCTACACCTTC
NA,NA,TRBV4-3,TRBJ2-3,CASSQRTNTDTQYF,TGCGCCAGCAGCCAGAGGACTAACACAGATACGCAGTATTTT
NA,NA,TRBV4-3,TRBJ1-5,CASSQDRAQGIKPQHF,TGCGCCAGCAGCCAAGATCGGGCACAGGGCATCAAGCCCCAGCATTTT
NA,NA,TRBV9,TRBJ1-5,CASSVGEGGPQHF,TGTGCCAGCAGCGTAGGGGAAGGGGGGCCCCAGCATTTT
NA,TRBD1,TRBV14,TRBJ1-4,CASSQVHRGQKLFF,TGTGCCAGCAGCCAAGTTCACAGGGGGCAAAAACTGTTTTTT
NA,TRBD2,TRBV15,TRBJ2-7,CATSRDPGRGYEQYF,TGTGCCACCAGCAGAGATCCCGGGAGGGGCTACGAGCAGTACTTC
NA,NA,TRBV5-1,TRBJ1-2,CASSLAGANYGYPF,TGCGCCAGCAGCTTGGCGGGAGCTAACTATGGCTACCCCTTC
NA,NA,TRBV19,TRBJ1-2,CASSRQGSSHGYTF,TGTGCCAGTAGTAGGCAGGGATCGTCGCATGGCTACACCTTC
NA,NA,TRBV19,TRBJ1-2,CASRETGTPFYGYTF,TGTGCCAGCCGTGAAACAGGGACCCCCTTCTATGGCTACACCTTC
NA,NA,TRBV4-3,TRBJ1-1,CASSQDPYMNTEAFF,TGCGCCAGCAGCCAAGATCCGTACATGAACACTGAAGCTTTCTTT
few,NA,TRBV5-1,TRBJ2-5,CASSLLRQETQYF,TGCGCCAGCAGCTTGCTGCGCCAAGAGACCCAGTACTTC
NA,NA,TRBV2,TRBJ2-1,CASSWRRGGNEQFF,TGTGCCAGCAGTTGGCGCAGAGGGGGCAATGAGCAGTTCTTC
NA,NA,TRBV15,TRBJ2-3,CATSRVRESTDTQYF,TGTGCCACCAGCAGAGTTAGGGAGAGCACAGATACGCAGTATTTT
NA,TRBD1,TRBV7-6,TRBJ1-1,CASSPGTANTEAFF,TGTGCCAGCAGCCCAGGGACAGCCAACACTGAAGCTTTCTTT
NA,TRBD1,TRBV7-9,TRBJ2-2,CASRPRGLETGELFF,TGTGCCAGCAGACCGAGGGGGCTCGAGACCGGGGAGCTGTTTTTT
NA,TRBD2,TRBV5-1,TRBJ2-5,CASSLADGGGPGETQYF,TGCGCCAGCAGCTTGGCTGATGGGGGAGGGCCGGGAGAGACCCAGTACTTC
few,TRBD2,TRBV6-5,TRBJ2-1,CASRRSGTSRNEQFF,TGTGCCAGCCGCCGCAGCGGGACCTCTCGCAATGAGCAGTTCTTC
NA,TRBD2,TRBV7-2,TRBJ2-3,CASREGTSGRIRQYF,TGTGCCAGCAGGGAGGGGACTAGCGGGAGGATAAGGCAGTATTTT
once,NA,TRBV27,TRBJ2-1,CASSPAGHNEQFF,TGTGCCAGCAGCCCCGCGGGACACAATGAGCAGTTCTTC
NA,NA,TRBV5-1,TRBJ2-3,CASSSDYRPGTVTDTQYF,TGCGCCAGCAGCTCGGACTACCGTCCCGGGACAGTAACAGATACGCAGTATTTT
NA,NA,TRBV7-2,TRBJ1-2,CASSSLPGGGYTF,TGTGCCAGCAGCTCCCTCCCCGGCGGTGGCTACACCTTC
NA,NA,TRBV25-1,TRBJ1-2,CASSESGYGYTF,TGTGCCAGCAGTGAATCAGGGTATGGCTACACCTTC
NA,TRBD2,TRBV9,TRBJ2-7,CASSSRGGGRSEQYF,TGTGCCAGCAGCTCTCGGGGGGGCGGGAGAAGCGAGCAGTACTTC
NA,TRBD2,TRBV13,TRBJ2-7,CASSDQRLAGGPDSYEQYF,TGTGCCAGCAGCGATCAGCGACTAGCGGGAGGGCCCGACTCCTACGAGCAGTACTTC
NA,NA,TRBV7-3,TRBJ2-1,CASSPTGGGNEQFF,TGTGCCAGCAGCCCGACGGGTGGAGGGAATGAGCAGTTCTTC
few,TRBD1,TRBV5-1,TRBJ2-7,CASSRKSPSGGQGAYEQYF,TGCGCCAGCAGCCGCAAATCCCCATCCGGGGGACAGGGTGCCTACGAGCAGTACTTC
NA,NA,TRBV28,TRBJ2-2,CASSLPGFSAGELFF,TGTGCCAGCAGTTTACCGGGGTTCTCTGCCGGGGAGCTGTTTTTT
NA,NA,TRBV4-3,TRBJ2-7,CASSQDRGLEQYF,TGCGCCAGCAGCCAAGACAGGGGTCTAGAGCAGTACTTC
NA,NA,TRBV7-9,TRBJ2-1,CASSEPLVYEQFF,TGTGCCAGCAGCGAACCCCTAGTCTATGAGCAGTTCTTC
NA,TRBD2,TRBV5-4,TRBJ2-7,CASSGRDLGEQYF,TGTGCCAGCAGCGGGAGGGACCTTGGAGAGCAGTACTTC
NA,TRBD1,TRBV5-1,TRBJ1-2,CASSLVGQNYGYTF,TGCGCCAGCAGCTTGGTGGGACAGAACTATGGCTACACCTTC
once,TRBD2,TRBV7-2,TRBJ2-5,CASRGSVAGAGETQYF,TGTGCCAGCAGGGGGAGCGTAGCGGGAGCAGGGGAGACCCAGTACTTC